At least ten counts were recorded for the clone carrying this T cell receptor (beta chain). One entry per CDR3 protein results from TCRdb running MiXCR on the 5' RACE reads. The data show some 37,000 distinct CDR3 sequences, with around 7.2% seen just once and roughly 28% held by the top ten. This specimen comes from a study of spatial heterogeneity in lung cancer. The CDR3 has 16 residues. Germline assignment: CDR1 SGHAT and CDR2 FQDESV (reference sequence). V shed 6 bases and J 4 bases; nucleotides not matched to a gene: 5. Time point specified: sample taken at primary tumor resection. Whole RNA from tumor, nontumor lung or frozen PBMC was sequenced unsorted.

This specimen consisted of PBMCs, obtained at surgery. The J gene is TRBJ2-3, the V gene TRBV11-1; 15 bases match TRBD2. This clonotype was sampled from a male donor with early-stage non-small cell lung cancer. CDR3 DNA: TGTGCCAGCAGTCCGGGACTAGCGGGAGGTTCAGATACGCAGTATTTT. Its translation: CASSPGLAGGSDTQYF.